The rows below give T cell receptor beta chains drawn from one sample of a study of blood T cell repertoires in COVID-19. Generated by immunoSEQ multiplex PCR, the TCRdb table keeps only in-frame clones and is missing some. The sample records about 400,000 clones, 86% being singletons. The sample comprised peripheral blood. These TCRs come from a woman in her twenties or thirties with active or convalescent COVID-19. Each CDR3 is given with its conserved first and last residue. The order of the fields is V gene, clone size, D gene, J gene, CDR3 protein, CDR3 DNA. The D gene is left open where the match is weak. Clone size is stated in some rows and not others, as once, few, many or a class when expanded.

TRBV4-1	few	-	TRBJ1-4	CASRDPGSAEKLFF	TGCGCCAGCCGTGATCCGGGGTCCGCTGAAAAACTGTTTTTT
TRBV7-6	-	-	TRBJ2-7	CASSLTGLSGEQYF	TGTGCCAGCAGCCTGACGGGGTTATCAGGCGAGCAGTACTTC
TRBV5-8	-	-	TRBJ1-5	CASSGGLSGLGQPQHF	TGTGCCAGCAGCGGGGGGTTGTCGGGGCTAGGGCAGCCCCAGCATTTT
TRBV25-1	-	TRBD2	TRBJ2-1	CASSEGGGASYNEQFF	TGTGCCAGCAGTGAAGGCGGGGGGGCATCTTACAATGAGCAGTTCTTC
TRBV11-2	few	TRBD2	TRBJ2-7	CASSWGTSSYEQYF	TGTGCCAGCAGCTGGGGGACTAGCTCCTACGAGCAGTACTTC
TRBV29-1	-	TRBD2	TRBJ2-7	CSVRIGTSYEQYF	TGCAGCGTCAGAATTGGGACTAGCTACGAGCAGTACTTC
TRBV10-3	-	-	TRBJ2-7	CATQGTISPGSYEQYF	TGTGCCACCCAAGGGACAATCTCACCCGGTTCCTACGAGCAGTACTTC
TRBV7-8	once	TRBD1	TRBJ1-6	CASSLGGQGINSPLHF	TGTGCCAGCAGCTTAGGGGGACAGGGGATTAATTCACCCCTCCACTTT
TRBV12-5	once	-	TRBJ2-1	CASGLVTFVSYNEQFF	TGTGCTAGTGGTTTGGTAACTTTTGTCTCCTACAATGAGCAGTTCTTC
TRBV12-3/TRBV12-4	-	-	TRBJ1-1	CASRSDTEAFF	TGTGCCAGCAGGTCGGACACTGAAGCTTTCTTT
TRBV5-1	-	-	TRBJ1-1	CASSLRSDLMNTEAFF	TGCGCCAGCAGCTTGAGGAGCGACCTAATGAACACTGAAGCTTTCTTT
TRBV29-1	-	-	TRBJ1-2	CSARGSYGYTF	TGCAGCGCGAGGGGCTCCTATGGCTACACCTTC
TRBV10-2	once	-	TRBJ2-7	CASNNYQGYEQYF	TGCGCCAGCAACAACTACCAGGGTTACGAGCAGTACTTC
TRBV4-1	-	TRBD1	TRBJ1-1	CASSISAAGGNTEAFF	TGCGCCAGCAGCATATCCGCGGCAGGGGGAAACACTGAAGCTTTCTTT
TRBV2	-	-	TRBJ2-7	CASSETQVRSLEQYF	TGTGCCAGCAGCGAAACACAGGTTCGGTCCCTCGAGCAGTACTTC
TRBV2	-	TRBD1	TRBJ1-2	CASKKSRGPDYGYTF	TGTGCCAGCAAAAAATCCAGGGGGCCAGACTATGGCTACACCTTC
TRBV19	-	-	TRBJ1-6	CASSPPQGPRSPLHF	TGTGCCAGTAGTCCCCCCCAGGGGCCACGGTCACCCCTCCACTTT
TRBV19	few	-	TRBJ1-1	CASSFEGGGTEAFF	TGTGCCAGTAGTTTTGAGGGGGGAGGGACTGAAGCTTTCTTT
TRBV7-6	-	-	TRBJ1-1	CASSLAPGRSRGMNTEAFF	TGTGCCAGCAGCTTAGCCCCGGGGAGGTCGAGGGGCATGAACACTGAAGCTTTCTTT
TRBV5-1	-	TRBD1	TRBJ2-7	CASSLAGTDYEQYF	TGCGCCAGCAGCTTGGCAGGGACAGACTACGAGCAGTACTTC
TRBV7-8	-	TRBD2	TRBJ2-1	CASSYSIAGDINNEQFF	TGTGCCAGCAGCTATTCGATAGCGGGAGATATTAACAATGAGCAGTTCTTC
TRBV12-3/TRBV12-4	-	-	TRBJ1-2	CASSPERGYGYTF	TGTGCCAGCAGTCCCGAGCGCGGCTATGGCTACACCTTC
TRBV6-5	once	TRBD1	TRBJ1-2	CASSNRDSYGYTF	TGTGCCAGCAGTAACCGGGACAGCTATGGCTACACCTTC
TRBV6-1	-	-	TRBJ1-4	CASSGQVLRSSDEKLFF	TGTGCCAGCAGTGGACAGGTTCTTCGCAGCTCCGATGAAAAACTGTTTTTT
TRBV24-1	-	TRBD2	TRBJ2-1	CATSDGLVNEQFF	TGTGCCACCAGTGATGGACTAGTGAATGAGCAGTTCTTC
TRBV5-1	-	TRBD1	TRBJ1-1	CASRGQEDTEAFF	TGCGCCAGCAGGGGACAGGAGGACACTGAAGCTTTCTTT
TRBV2	-	-	TRBJ1-2	CASSEAPGIRGYTF	TGTGCCAGCAGTGAAGCCCCGGGGATCAGAGGCTACACCTTC
TRBV4-1	-	-	TRBJ2-5	CASSQDGSGGGTQYF	TGCGCCAGCAGCCAAGATGGATCCGGCGGCGGGACCCAGTACTTC
TRBV4-1	-	-	TRBJ1-2	CASSQSPGNYGYTF	TGCGCCAGCAGCCAAAGTCCGGGGAACTATGGCTACACCTTC
TRBV13	once	TRBD2	TRBJ2-1	CASRPKLGLAEVDEQFF	TGTGCCAGCAGACCTAAACTGGGACTAGCGGAGGTCGATGAGCAGTTCTTC
TRBV20-1	-	TRBD1	TRBJ1-4	CSASGTWDSNNEKLFF	TGCAGTGCTAGTGGTACTTGGGACAGTAATAATGAAAAACTGTTTTTT
TRBV27	-	TRBD1	TRBJ2-3	CASSAGTDITDTQYF	TGTGCCAGCAGTGCCGGGACAGATATCACAGATACGCAGTATTTT
TRBV6-5	-	-	TRBJ1-5	CASTGTGNQPQHF	TGTGCCAGCACGGGTACGGGCAATCAGCCCCAGCATTTT
TRBV28	-	-	TRBJ1-1	CASSFPIWGENTEAFF	TGTGCCAGCAGTTTCCCTATTTGGGGGGAGAACACTGAAGCTTTCTTT
TRBV19	-	-	TRBJ2-3	CASSIGRGSVDTQYF	TGTGCCAGTAGTATTGGGCGGGGAAGTGTTGATACGCAGTATTTT
TRBV7-9	-	-	TRBJ2-7	CASSPQGNEQYF	TGTGCCAGCAGCCCACAGGGAAACGAGCAGTACTTC
TRBV4-1	-	TRBD1	TRBJ1-5	CASSHLPGQGASQPQHF	TGCGCCAGCAGCCACCTCCCGGGACAGGGGGCAAGTCAGCCCCAGCATTTT
TRBV5-1	-	-	TRBJ1-3	CASSIEQSGAGNTIYF	TGCGCCAGCAGCATAGAACAATCAGGGGCTGGAAACACCATATATTTT
TRBV14	-	-	TRBJ1-2	CASSQQAYGYTF	TGTGCCAGCAGCCAACAAGCCTATGGCTACACCTTC